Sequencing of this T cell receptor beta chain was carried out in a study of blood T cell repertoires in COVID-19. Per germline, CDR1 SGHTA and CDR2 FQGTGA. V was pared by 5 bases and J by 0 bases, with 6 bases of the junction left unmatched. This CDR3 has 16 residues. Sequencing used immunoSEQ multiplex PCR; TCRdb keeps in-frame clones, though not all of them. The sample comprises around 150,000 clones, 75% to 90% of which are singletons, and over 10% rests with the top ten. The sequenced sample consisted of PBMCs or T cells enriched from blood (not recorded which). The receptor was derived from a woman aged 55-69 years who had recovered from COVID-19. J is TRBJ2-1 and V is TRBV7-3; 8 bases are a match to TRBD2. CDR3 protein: CASSSSGRSSYNEQFF. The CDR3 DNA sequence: TGTGCCAGCAGCAGCAGCGGGAGAAGCTCCTACAATGAGCAGTTCTTC.